Detailed here is one T cell receptor beta chain. In its sample, this clone was seen a few times. Its antigen is not yet known. Base qualities are not recorded, but no much larger clone differs from it by a single base. V ends up 6 bases short and J 1 base short, with an unmatched junction base count of 3. The germline V gene sets CDR1 to MNHEY and CDR2 to SVGAGI. Its CDR3 holds 15 amino acids, cysteine through phenylalanine. CDR3 DNA only is kept here, 45 bases in frame from base 1. This record belongs to a study of CD8+ T cells in alopecia areata (dated by TCRdb to between 2017 and 2018). About the study as a whole: Treated patients were enrolled in an open-label pilot trial of oral tofacitinib, 5 to 10 mg twice daily, for moderate-to-severe alopecia areata. TCRbeta CDR3 regions were amplified by immunoSEQ multiplex PCR with 35 Vbeta forward and 13 Jbeta reverse primers. Patients received tofacitinib for 6 to 18 months and were then followed off drug for 6 months to check for delayed response and recurrence. To study T cell clonal expansion in alopecia areata, the researchers applied high-throughput TCRbeta sequencing to both the C3H/HeJ mouse model and human patients. Scalp clonality was compared among normal scalp (n=4), patchy alopecia areata scalp (n=8), and alopecia totalis/universalis scalp (n=8). In humans, TCRbeta sequencing was performed on scalp tissue and on sorted CD4+ and CD8+ peripheral blood T cells from healthy controls and from patients with patchy or totalis/universalis alopecia areata. Tofacitinib-treated patients had biopsies at baseline and at 4 and 24 weeks of treatment, with a later scalp biopsy in several patients. The RNA source kit depended on sample type: the PAXgene miRNA kit for fixed scalp, the miRNeasy kit for PBMCs, and the RNeasy kit for mouse skin. Study-wide conclusions, independent of this receptor: Compared with mice, TCR sequences shared between patients were less clear, possibly partly because of HLA diversity across the patient population. Compared with normal scalp, lesional scalp had higher clonality and more expanded CD8+ clones, particularly in alopecia totalis/universalis, a pattern that suggests antigenic drive. Unlike mouse skin, where gammadelta T cells dominate, normal human skin contains resident alphabeta T cells that get sequenced too, which complicates analysis of the scalp TCR repertoire.

Libraries were prepared through the immunoSEQ multiplex PCR assay. RNA was extracted from all samples and reverse transcribed into cDNA as template for TCR sequencing. First-strand cDNA was synthesized with SuperScript III using a 2:1 mix of oligo-dT and random hexamers. Amplification bias was assessed with a synthetic immune receptor repertoire, and residual bias was removed computationally. In the source study's methods: After raw reads were preprocessed to remove errors, the CDR3 was defined following IMGT conventions as running from the conserved cysteine to phenylalanine. Clonality was calculated as 1 minus Shannon entropy normalized by log2 of the number of productive unique TCRs. CD4 or CD8 identity of scalp clones was inferred by cross-referencing scalp TCRbeta sequences with sorted blood CD4 and CD8 repertoires. The clones in this table, taken by TCRdb from immuneACCESS, are in-frame only. Not every clone is retained; where verified, under half of the shortfall comes from an unresolved V gene, and the cause of the rest is unknown. V, J and clone size are those of that table, while D and trimming were read from the DNA. The sample table contains roughly 130,000 clones; only one count was recorded for around three fifths of them. 4.5% of the sample is in the top ten clones.

The meaning of the sample's time point label: baseline before oral tofacitinib. Peripheral blood and lesional scalp punch biopsies were obtained from patients with alopecia areata. After PBMCs were isolated by density centrifugation and stained for CD3, CD4 and CD8, a FACSAria was used to sort CD4+ and CD8+ T cells. This specimen was CD4+ T cells sorted from blood, taken at week 0. The chain is encoded by TRBV6-5 joined to TRBJ2-6, and 7 bases in between align with TRBD2. The source is a human donor with alopecia areata. CDR3 reads: CASRGGYSGANVLTF. The DNA reads TGTGCCAGCAGGGGAGGGTATTCTGGGGCCAACGTCCTGACTTTC.